This entry features one T cell receptor (beta chain) sequence. The CDR3 consists of 16 residues. Germline V gives CDR1 WNHNN, CDR2 SYGVQD (reference sequence). Trimming pared 2 bases from V and 1 base from J, leaving 15 bases between. CD45RO-negative CD8 cells positively selected for CCR7 made up the naive population, which excluded terminally differentiated effector memory CD45RA+ cells. The sample belongs to a study of shared clonotypes between healthy human individuals. Every subset's genomic DNA went evenly onto several immunoSEQ plates. Here immunoSEQ multiplex PCR was the method, and the copy in TCRdb shows in-frame clones only, minus some. The sample records under 850,000 clones, nearly 95% being singletons.

The sequencing sample was made of naive CD8+ T cells sorted from blood. This TCR was recovered from a young man in good health. The chain carries TRBV10-1 and TRBJ2-7; D may match TRBD1 or TRBD2 (5 bases each). In nucleotides, the CDR3 is TGCGCCAGCAGTGAGATGGTCGGGGCGCGGTCCTACGAGCAGTACTTC. Residues: CASSEMVGARSYEQYF.